The clone carrying this TCR beta chain was seen ten or more times. The antigen is not known. Unique molecular identifiers featured in how the TCRbeta library was prepared. TCRdb independently ran MiXCR on the PCR reads; one entry per CDR3 protein. The table lists fewer than 700,000 distinct CDR3 sequences, approximately 22% of them singletons. The sample belongs to a study of T-cell reconstitution after alpha-beta-depleted transplantation in children. Study findings and constraints: The authors attributed T-cell counts and diversity one year after transplant mostly to newly produced T cells. There were reportedly several hundred expanded graft clones from which alpha-beta T cells came about two months after transplant. At day 60, the high TCRbeta diversity found in some patients originated from recipient T cells and thymic progenitors that had survived.

V shed 3 bases, J shed 1 base, and the junction held 11 bases outside the gene matches. Germline CDR1 reads DFQATT; CDR2 reads SNEGSKA (reference sequence). This CDR3 is built from 17 residues. The chain carries TRBV20-1 and TRBJ2-2, with TRBD2 identical over 7 bases. The origin of this receptor is a boy in the first two years of life who had a stem cell transplant for acute myeloid leukemia, so the T cells may come from the graft donor. The starting material was PBMCs, mostly from graft donor cells, obtained 360 days after TCRalphabeta/CD19-depleted stem cell transplant. As DNA, the CDR3 is TGCAGTGCTAGGGGTGGAACGGGGGGAGGGAACACCGGGGAGCTGTTTTTT. It codes for CSARGGTGGGNTGELFF.